This is a list of T cell receptor beta chains from one sample in a study of cytomegalovirus exposure and HLA in healthy donors. Profiled with immunoSEQ multiplex PCR; TCRdb holds only in-frame clones, not every one. This listing includes 130,000 or so clones. What was sequenced was PBMCs. Receptor source: a woman aged 18-29 years in good health and CMV-seronegative. The CDR3 runs from the conserved cysteine through the conserved F or W. A D gene is named only where the DNA matches it firmly.

v_gene	j_gene	len	d_gene	CDR3aa	CDR3nt
TRBV6-1	TRBJ1-2	15	-	CASSESYSFNYGYTF	TGTGCCAGCAGTGAATCGTACAGTTTCAACTATGGCTACACCTTC
TRBV5-6	TRBJ2-7	14	-	CASSGWAGPNEQYF	TGTGCCAGCAGCGGGTGGGCAGGGCCAAACGAGCAGTACTTC
TRBV19	TRBJ1-1	13	-	CASSIDYRRESFF	TGTGCCAGTAGTATAGATTACCGCCGGGAGTCTTTCTTT
TRBV7-6	TRBJ2-7	15	TRBD2	CASSIGTSGTYEQYF	TGTGCCAGCAGCATAGGGACTAGCGGAACCTACGAGCAGTACTTC
TRBV7-2	TRBJ1-1	14	-	CASSFTLGSTEAFF	TGTGCCAGCAGCTTTACATTGGGGAGCACTGAAGCTTTCTTT
TRBV7-6	TRBJ2-1	13	-	CASSLANPGLQFF	TGTGCCAGCAGCTTAGCGAACCCAGGTCTGCAGTTCTTC
TRBV27	TRBJ1-2	17	TRBD1	CASSLLTSQGANYGYTF	TGTGCCAGCAGTTTACTCACCTCACAGGGGGCTAACTATGGCTACACCTTC
TRBV6-1	TRBJ2-2	14	TRBD2	CASSPRTRTGELFF	TGTGCCAGCAGCCCGCGGACTAGAACCGGGGAGCTGTTTTTT
TRBV5-1	TRBJ2-5	15	-	CASSPPQSAQETQYF	TGCGCCAGCAGCCCCCCCCAAAGCGCCCAAGAGACCCAGTACTTC
TRBV6-1	TRBJ2-3	13	-	CASIGLGTDTQYF	TGTGCCAGCATTGGGCTCGGCACAGATACGCAGTATTTT
TRBV19	TRBJ2-7	13	TRBD2	CATRPSGSYEQYF	TGTGCCACCCGGCCTAGCGGGAGTTACGAGCAGTACTTC
TRBV11-3	TRBJ2-5	15	-	CASSFGGLEQETQYF	TGTGCCAGCAGCTTCGGGGGACTCGAACAAGAGACCCAGTACTTC
TRBV9	TRBJ2-2	15	-	CASSVRRESTGELFF	TGTGCCAGCAGCGTACGTCGGGAGAGCACCGGGGAGCTGTTTTTT
TRBV11-3	TRBJ1-1	12	-	CASSLESTEAFF	TGTGCCAGCAGCTTGGAGAGCACTGAAGCTTTCTTT
TRBV19	TRBJ2-3	14	TRBD2	CASSIGTSVDTQYF	TGTGCCAGTAGTATCGGGACTAGCGTGGATACGCAGTATTTT
TRBV6-5	TRBJ1-2	14	TRBD1	CASSLSQGGYGYTF	TGTGCCAGCAGTCTATCACAGGGGGGCTATGGCTACACCTTC
TRBV10-3	TRBJ2-3	13	TRBD2	CAIRTSGTDTQYF	TGTGCCATCAGGACTAGCGGGACAGATACGCAGTATTTT
TRBV7-3	TRBJ1-1	16	-	CASSLMGGGAYTEAFF	TGTGCCAGCAGCTTAATGGGGGGGGGCGCATATACTGAAGCTTTCTTT
TRBV2	TRBJ2-3	15	-	CASSPRSSDTDTQYF	TGTGCCAGCAGTCCTCGTAGCTCTGACACAGATACGCAGTATTTT
TRBV2	TRBJ1-1	15	-	CASSASQILNTEAFF	TGTGCCAGCAGTGCCTCTCAGATTTTGAACACTGAAGCTTTCTTT
TRBV5-1	TRBJ1-1	14	-	CASSLQSVNTEAFF	TGCGCCAGCAGCTTGCAGTCTGTGAACACTGAAGCTTTCTTT
TRBV18	TRBJ2-7	14	TRBD2	CASSRTSTAYEQYF	TGTGCCAGCTCCCGGACTAGCACAGCCTACGAGCAGTACTTC
TRBV2	TRBJ2-1	16	TRBD1	CASYDTGGLPYNEQFF	TGTGCCAGCTATGATACAGGGGGCCTTCCCTACAATGAGCAGTTCTTC
TRBV11-2	TRBJ1-2	14	-	CASSNTAGRYGYTF	TGTGCCAGCAGCAACACGGCAGGGCGGTATGGCTACACCTTC
TRBV11-2	TRBJ2-1	13	-	CASSPSSYNEQFF	TGTGCCAGCAGCCCTTCGTCCTACAATGAGCAGTTCTTC
TRBV5-1	TRBJ1-1	17	TRBD1	CASSLVGQGARGTEAFF	TGCGCCAGCAGCTTGGTGGGACAGGGGGCGCGGGGCACTGAAGCTTTCTTT
TRBV7-8	TRBJ2-1	17	TRBD2	CASSLGGSGRPYNEQFF	TGTGCCAGCAGCTTAGGAGGTAGCGGGAGGCCCTACAATGAGCAGTTCTTC
TRBV7-9	TRBJ2-1	12	TRBD2	CASRTRFNEQFF	TGTGCCAGCCGGACTAGGTTCAATGAGCAGTTCTTC